These 20 T cell receptor beta chains share one sample of origin, sequenced in a study of shared clonotypes between healthy human individuals. Profiled with immunoSEQ multiplex PCR; TCRdb holds only in-frame clones, not every one. The table shows about 1.5 million clones, with about 98% occurring only once. Material: naive CD4+ T cells sorted from blood. Stated subset: CD45RA+ positively selected. The receptors were gathered from a man in his thirties or forties in good health.

The chain joins TRBV19 to TRBJ2-7; 8 bases align to TRBD1. Germline V gives CDR1 LNHDA, CDR2 SQIVND (reference sequence). CDR3 length: 13 amino acids. The V and J ends lost 10 bases and 4 bases, in that order; junction bases with no gene match: 9. The CDR3 region is CATSDRAGYEQYF. The CDR3 coding sequence is TGTGCCACCTCGGACAGGGCAGGGTACGAGCAGTACTTC.

The genes are TRBV29-1 and TRBJ2-7; D possibly uses TRBD1 or TRBD2 (5 bases each). The CDR3 contains 13 residues. V lost 6 bases to trimming and J lost 4 bases, with 16 bases between them. Germline loops: CDR1 SQVTM, CDR2 ANQGSEA. The CDR3 coding sequence is TGCAGCGTGGGGGTCCACGGACAATACGAGCAGTACTTC. Amino acids: CSVGVHGQYEQYF.

The rearrangement links TRBV2 to TRBJ1-2; unclear D gene. V lost 6 bases and J 8 bases, leaving 19 bases between the germline ends. The CDR3 contains 14 residues. CDR1 and CDR2 from the germline V gene are SNHLY and FYNNEI. CDR3 DNA: TGTGCCAGCAGCCCAGTCGGTGGGAGGTTAGGCTACACCTTC. Its protein is CASSPVGGRLGYTF.

The J gene is TRBJ1-5, the V gene TRBV7-8; possibly TRBD1 for D (6 bases). V lost 2 bases and J lost 2, with 16 bases in between. CDR1 is SGHVS and CDR2 is FQNEAQ in the germline V gene. The length of the CDR3 is 17 residues. CDR3 nucleotides: TGTGCCAGCAGCTTAAGTCGGGGGGCTGATGGCAATCAGCCCCAGCATTTT. Translation gives CASSLSRGADGNQPQHF.

The V call is TRBV5-6, the J call TRBJ1-1, with 7 bases that match TRBD1. Losses at the gene ends were 0 bases for V and 8 bases for J; bases not matched to a gene: 10. CDR1 and CDR2 (germline): SGHDT, YYEEEE. CDR3 size: 15 residues. The CDR3 region has the DNA TGTGCCAGCAGCTTGGTGGGACAGCGAATTTCCGAAGCTTTCTTT. Translation: CASSLVGQRISEAFF.

The rearrangement links TRBV7-3 to TRBJ2-7, with 7 bases fitting TRBD1. V gave up 2 bases and J gave up 3 bases; unmatched junction bases: 7. This CDR3 has 15 residues. CDR1 is SGHTA and CDR2 is FQGTGA in the germline V gene. CDR3 sequence reads: CASSLETGTNYEQYF. The CDR3 DNA is TGTGCCAGCAGCTTAGAGACAGGGACCAACTACGAGCAGTACTTC.

The rearrangement links TRBV10-1 to TRBJ1-5; D remains ambiguous. This CDR3 is 15 amino acids long. The V gene's germline CDR1 is WNHNN and CDR2 SYGVQD (reference sequence). The V end lost 1 base, the J end lost 3 bases, and 10 bases lay between the germline ends. The chain's CDR3 is CASSEWYSANQPQHF. The CDR3, as DNA: TGCGCCAGCAGTGAGTGGTACAGCGCCAATCAGCCCCAGCATTTT.

The chain recombines TRBV5-1 with TRBJ2-7; D not resolved. Germline CDR1 and CDR2: SGHRS and YFSETQ. The germline V and J ends were trimmed by 3 bases and 9 bases, with 10 bases remaining between them. The CDR3 is 11 amino acids. CDR3 loop: CASSSGGAQYF. CDR3 sequence (DNA): TGCGCCAGCAGCTCCGGTGGCGCGCAGTACTTC.

On this clone: A read error may account for a junction end that differs from germline. This rearrangement joins TRBV15 to TRBJ1-1, with D uncertain. The CDR3 has 13 residues. Germline CDR1 is LNHNV and CDR2 is YYDKDF (reference sequence). CDR3 protein: CATSRDPERPPLF. The CDR3 DNA is TGTGCCACCAGCAGAGATCCGGAACGGCCACCCCTCTTT.

V is TRBV11-2 and J is TRBJ2-5, with D maybe TRBD2 (5 bases). This CDR3 is 12 amino acids long. Trimming stripped 5 bases from V and 5 bases from J, with 9 bases between. Germline lookup yields CDR1 SGHAT and CDR2 FQNNGV. CDR3 coding DNA: TGTGCCAGCAGCCAGGAGGCGGAGACCCAGTACTTC. This codes for CASSQEAETQYF.

The chain carries TRBV18 and TRBJ1-1, with 9 bases that match TRBD1. Trimming took 3 bases from V and 7 from J; bases not matched to a gene: 12. This CDR3 is built from 16 residues. The germline CDR1 and CDR2 sequences are KGHSH and LQKENI. The CDR3 here is CASSPLLQGATNEAFF. In nucleotides, the CDR3 is TGTGCCAGCTCACCTCTCTTACAGGGGGCGACGAATGAAGCTTTCTTT.

CDR3 amino acids: CASRDRGSDEKLFF. For the CDR3, the DNA is TGTGCCAGCAGGGACAGGGGATCGGATGAAAAACTGTTTTTT. V usage is TRBV6-1 and J usage is TRBJ1-4; TRBD1 agrees at 9 bases. Per the germline V gene, CDR1 is MNHNS and CDR2 is SASEGT. The CDR3 is 14 amino acids. Trimming removed 6 bases from V and 6 bases from J; junction bases left unmatched: 5.

The rearrangement joins TRBV28 to TRBJ2-7; 8 bases are a match to TRBD1. There are 16 residues in the CDR3. Looked up from germline, CDR1 is MDHEN and CDR2 is SYDVKM. The J segment lost 5 bases and the V segment lost 1 base, leaving 10 bases of the junction unmatched. CDR3 coding DNA: TGTGCCAGCAGTTTATATTCCCGGACAGGGTGGAACGAGCAGTACTTC. It yields the protein CASSLYSRTGWNEQYF.

J is TRBJ2-3 and V is TRBV10-1, with D hard to call. Trimming cost V 4 bases and J 2 bases, with 7 bases left between them. CDR1 is WNHNN and CDR2 is SYGVQD in the germline V gene (reference sequence). The CDR3 extends over 13 amino acids. CDR3 sequence (DNA): TGCGCCAGCAGTGGGATCCACACAGATACGCAGTATTTT. Translation gives CASSGIHTDTQYF.

V and J are TRBV19 and TRBJ1-4; D ambiguous. V lost 3 bases and J 6 bases, leaving 8 bases between the germline ends. The germline V gene encodes CDR1 LNHDA and CDR2 SQIVND (reference sequence). CDR3 size: 13 residues. For the CDR3, the DNA is TGTGCCAGTAGTATGACGGCCCATGAAAAACTGTTTTTT. This encodes CASSMTAHEKLFF.

The V gene is TRBV7-9, the J gene TRBJ2-5, with D possibly matching TRBD1 (6 bases). This CDR3 is built from 14 residues. Germline CDR1 is SEHNR and CDR2 is FQNEAQ (reference sequence). Deletions cut 5 bases from V and 1 base from J, with 11 bases between. The CDR3 sequence: CASSIWDTQETQYF. In nucleotides, the CDR3 is TGTGCCAGCAGCATCTGGGACACCCAAGAGACCCAGTACTTC. The variable domain in full, completed from reference TRBV7-9 and TRBJ2-5, reads DTGVSQNPRHKITKRGQNVTFRCDPISEHNRLYWYRQTLGQGPEFLTYFQNEAQLEKSRLLSDRFSAERPKGSFSTLEIQRTEQGDSAMYLCASSIWDTQETQYFGPGTRLLVL.

The rearrangement joins TRBV5-1 to TRBJ2-7, with D perhaps matching TRBD1 (6 bases). V was clipped by 2 bases and J by 2 bases, with 11 bases between them. This CDR3 comprises 14 residues. The germline gives CDR1 SGHRS, CDR2 YFSETQ. The CDR3 loop reads CASSFNRVPYEQYF. CDR3 nucleotides: TGCGCCAGCAGCTTTAACAGGGTACCCTACGAGCAGTACTTC.

The chain employs TRBV6-1 and TRBJ1-5; D is unresolved. V was cut by 5 bases and J by 9 bases, with 17 bases left in between. Germline CDR1 reads MNHNS; CDR2 reads SASEGT. The CDR3 contains 14 residues. The CDR3 loop is CASSREPGLRPQHF. The CDR3 DNA is TGTGCCAGCAGTAGGGAGCCAGGTCTTCGGCCCCAGCATTTT.

This rearrangement joins TRBV4-1 to TRBJ2-7; 8 bases fit TRBD2. The CDR3 sequence is 17 residues long. V lost 3 bases and J lost 4; bases outside the gene matches: 14. Germline loops: CDR1 MGHRA, CDR2 YSYEKL. The CDR3 DNA reads as TGCGCCAGCAGCCAGCGGGCCATGACTAGCGCTAAGTACGAGCAGTACTTC. Protein: CASSQRAMTSAKYEQYF.

Points on this clone: Distinct nucleotide sequences in the sample also encode this CDR3. This sequence joins TRBV5-1 and TRBJ2-2, with D perhaps TRBD2 (5 bases). The germline gives CDR1 SGHRS, CDR2 YFSETQ. Trimming stripped 4 bases from V and 5 bases from J, with 12 bases between. The CDR3 is 14 amino acids. CDR3 in amino acids: CASSLGSGTGELFF. The CDR3 DNA is TGCGCCAGCAGCCTGGGGAGTGGTACCGGGGAGCTGTTTTTT.